This T cell receptor (beta chain) was recovered during a study of blood T cell repertoires in COVID-19. On the study more broadly: The United States, Italy and Spain provided the acute and convalescent COVID-19 samples. The cDNA or gDNA used as material had been derived from T cells, B-cell-depleted T cells, or PBMCs.

In the source study's methods: Estimation of nucleated cell counts relied on the amplification of reference gene primers. Measured with immunoSEQ multiplex PCR; TCRdb has only the in-frame clones, and not every one. V and J calls and clone size are copied from that table; D and trimming were computed from the DNA. The repertoire holds 85,000 to 90,000 clones, with more than 65% as singletons. Trimming cost V 2 bases and J 4 bases, with 8 bases left between them. This CDR3 is 13 amino acids long. Germline CDR1 MNHEY, CDR2 SVGAGI. The sequence derives from a man between 65 and 79 years old with acute or convalescent COVID-19. This rearrangement joins TRBV6-5 to TRBJ1-1; maybe TRBD1 (5 bases). The sequenced material came from peripheral blood. CDR3 residues: CASSYAGITEAFF. The CDR3 DNA is TGTGCCAGCAGTTACGCAGGGATCACTGAAGCTTTCTTT.